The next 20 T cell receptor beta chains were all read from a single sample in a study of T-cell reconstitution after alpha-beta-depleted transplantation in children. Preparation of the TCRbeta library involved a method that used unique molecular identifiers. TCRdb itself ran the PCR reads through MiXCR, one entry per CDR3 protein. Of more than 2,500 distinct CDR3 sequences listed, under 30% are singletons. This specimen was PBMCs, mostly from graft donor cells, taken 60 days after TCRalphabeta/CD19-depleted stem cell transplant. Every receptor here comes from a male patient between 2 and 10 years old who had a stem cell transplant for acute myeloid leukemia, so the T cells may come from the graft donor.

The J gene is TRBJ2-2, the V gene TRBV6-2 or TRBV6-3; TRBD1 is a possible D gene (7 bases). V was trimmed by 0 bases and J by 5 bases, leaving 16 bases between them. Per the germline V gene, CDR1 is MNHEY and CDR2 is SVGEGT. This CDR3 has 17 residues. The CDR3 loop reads CASSYSGGRSGTGELFF. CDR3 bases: TGTGCCAGCAGTTACTCAGGGGGCCGCAGCGGGACCGGGGAGCTGTTTTTT.

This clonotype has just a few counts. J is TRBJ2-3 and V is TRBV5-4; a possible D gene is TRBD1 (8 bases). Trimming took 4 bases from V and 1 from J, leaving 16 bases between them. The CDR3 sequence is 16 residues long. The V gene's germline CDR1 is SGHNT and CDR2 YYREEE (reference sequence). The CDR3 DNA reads TGTGCCAGCAGCCCCACAGGGGGGGCCGGCACAGATACGCAGTATTTT. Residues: CASSPTGGAGTDTQYF.

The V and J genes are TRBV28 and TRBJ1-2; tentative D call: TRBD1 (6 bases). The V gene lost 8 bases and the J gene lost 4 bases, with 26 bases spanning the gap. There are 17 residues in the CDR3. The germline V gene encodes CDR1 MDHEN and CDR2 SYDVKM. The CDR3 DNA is TGTGCCAGCCACGCCTGGGTAGTTGGGGGGCGAAGCTATGGCTACACCTTC. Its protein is CASHAWVVGGRSYGYTF.

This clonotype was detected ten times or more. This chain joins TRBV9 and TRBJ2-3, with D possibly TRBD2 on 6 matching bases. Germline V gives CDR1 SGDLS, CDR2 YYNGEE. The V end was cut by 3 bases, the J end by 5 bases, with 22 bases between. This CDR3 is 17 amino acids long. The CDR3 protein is CASSGGSGCGDLDTQYF. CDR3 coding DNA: TGTGCCAGCAGCGGGGGGTCCGGTTGCGGGGACCTAGATACGCAGTATTTT.

CDR3 in DNA: TGTGCCAGCAGTTACAGGCGGAGCTCCTACAATGAGCAGTTCTTC. Translating gives CASSYRRSSYNEQFF. This chain links TRBV6-5 with TRBJ2-1; no clear D. CDR3 length: 15 amino acids. The V end was cut by 2 bases, the J end by 0 bases, with 8 bases between. Germline CDR1 MNHEY, CDR2 SVGAGI.

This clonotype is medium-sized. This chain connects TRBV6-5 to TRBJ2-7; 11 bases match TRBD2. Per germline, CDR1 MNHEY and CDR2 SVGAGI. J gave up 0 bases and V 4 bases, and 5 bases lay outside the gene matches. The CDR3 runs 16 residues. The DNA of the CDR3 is TGTGCCAGCAGTTCCGATAGCGGGAGGGTCTCCTACGAGCAGTACTTC. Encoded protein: CASSSDSGRVSYEQYF.

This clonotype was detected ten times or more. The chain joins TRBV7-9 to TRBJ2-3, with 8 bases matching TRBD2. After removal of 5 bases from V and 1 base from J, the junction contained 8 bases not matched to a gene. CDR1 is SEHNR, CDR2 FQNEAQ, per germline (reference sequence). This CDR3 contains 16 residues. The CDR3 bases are TGTGCCAGCAGCCCCCCCGGGACTAGGGGCACAGATACGCAGTATTTT. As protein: CASSPPGTRGTDTQYF.

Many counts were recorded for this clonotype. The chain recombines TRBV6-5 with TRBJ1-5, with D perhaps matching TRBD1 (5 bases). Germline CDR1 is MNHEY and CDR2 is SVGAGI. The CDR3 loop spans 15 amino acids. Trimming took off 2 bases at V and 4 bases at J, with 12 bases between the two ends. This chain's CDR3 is CASSYHAGQNQPQHF. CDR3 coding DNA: TGTGCCAGCAGTTACCACGCAGGGCAAAATCAGCCCCAGCATTTT.

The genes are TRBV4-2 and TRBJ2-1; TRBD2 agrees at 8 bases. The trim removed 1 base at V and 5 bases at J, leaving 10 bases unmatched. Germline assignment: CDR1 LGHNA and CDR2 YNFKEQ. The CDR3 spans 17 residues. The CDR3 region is CASSQVGAGVLNNEQFF. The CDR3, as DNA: TGTGCCAGCAGCCAAGTAGGAGCGGGAGTTTTGAACAATGAGCAGTTCTTC.

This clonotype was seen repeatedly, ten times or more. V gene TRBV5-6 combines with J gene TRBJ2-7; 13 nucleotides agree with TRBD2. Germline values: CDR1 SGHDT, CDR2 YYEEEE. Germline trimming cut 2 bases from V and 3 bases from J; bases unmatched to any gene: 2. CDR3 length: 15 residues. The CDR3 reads CASSFGLAGDYEQYV. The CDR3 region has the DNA TGTGCCAGCAGCTTCGGACTAGCGGGGGACTACGAGCAGTACGTC.

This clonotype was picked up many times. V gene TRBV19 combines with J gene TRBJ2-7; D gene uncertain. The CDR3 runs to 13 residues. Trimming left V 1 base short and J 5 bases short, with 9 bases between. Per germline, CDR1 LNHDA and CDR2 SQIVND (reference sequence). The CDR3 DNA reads TGTGCCAGTAGTATAGCTGGAGTCAACGAGCAGTACTTC. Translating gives CASSIAGVNEQYF.

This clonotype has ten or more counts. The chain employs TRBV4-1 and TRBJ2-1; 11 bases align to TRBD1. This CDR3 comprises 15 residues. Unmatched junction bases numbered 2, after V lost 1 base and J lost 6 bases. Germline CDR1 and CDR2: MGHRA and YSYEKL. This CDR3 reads CASSQADRGRNEQFF. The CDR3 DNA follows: TGCGCCAGCAGCCAAGCGGACAGGGGGCGCAATGAGCAGTTCTTC.

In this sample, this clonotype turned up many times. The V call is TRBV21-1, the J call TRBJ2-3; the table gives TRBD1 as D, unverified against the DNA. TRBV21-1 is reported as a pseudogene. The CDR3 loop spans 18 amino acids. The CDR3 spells CASSNSHRQGVFTDTQYF. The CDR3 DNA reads TGTGCCAGCAGCAACTCTCACAGACAGGGGGTATTTACAGATACGCAGTATTTT.

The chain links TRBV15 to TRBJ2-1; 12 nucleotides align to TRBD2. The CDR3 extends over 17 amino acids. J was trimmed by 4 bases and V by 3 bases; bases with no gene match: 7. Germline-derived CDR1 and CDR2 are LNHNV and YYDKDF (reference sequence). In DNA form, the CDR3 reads TGTGCCACCAGCAGCGGGACTAGCGGGTTTCTATACAATGAGCAGTTCTTC. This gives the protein CATSSGTSGFLYNEQFF.

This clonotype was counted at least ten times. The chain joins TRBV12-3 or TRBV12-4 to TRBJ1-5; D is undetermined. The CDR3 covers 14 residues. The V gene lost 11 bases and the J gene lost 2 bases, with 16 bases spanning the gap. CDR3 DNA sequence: TGTGCCTCCCGGGCGGGAAGCGGCAATCAGCCCCAGCATTTT. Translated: CASRAGSGNQPQHF.

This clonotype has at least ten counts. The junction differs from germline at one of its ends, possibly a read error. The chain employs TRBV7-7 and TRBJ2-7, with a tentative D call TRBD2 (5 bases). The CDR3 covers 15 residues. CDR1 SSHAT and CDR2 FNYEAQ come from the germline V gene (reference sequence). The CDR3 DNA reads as TGTGCTAGCAGCTTAAGGGCGGGCCCCATCTACGAGCAGTACTTC. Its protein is CASSLRAGPIYEQYF.

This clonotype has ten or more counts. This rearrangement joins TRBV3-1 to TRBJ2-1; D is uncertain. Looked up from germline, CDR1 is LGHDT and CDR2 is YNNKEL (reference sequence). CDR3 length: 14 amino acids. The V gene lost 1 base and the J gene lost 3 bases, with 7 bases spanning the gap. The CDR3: CASSQVSNYNEQFF. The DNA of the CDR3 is TGTGCCAGCAGCCAAGTTTCAAACTACAATGAGCAGTTCTTC.

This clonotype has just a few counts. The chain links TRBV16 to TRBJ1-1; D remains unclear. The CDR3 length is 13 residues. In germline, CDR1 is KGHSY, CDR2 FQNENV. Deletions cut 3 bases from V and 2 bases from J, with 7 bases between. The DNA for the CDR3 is TGTGCCAGCAGCCAGATCCAAAACACTGAAGCTTTCTTT. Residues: CASSQIQNTEAFF.

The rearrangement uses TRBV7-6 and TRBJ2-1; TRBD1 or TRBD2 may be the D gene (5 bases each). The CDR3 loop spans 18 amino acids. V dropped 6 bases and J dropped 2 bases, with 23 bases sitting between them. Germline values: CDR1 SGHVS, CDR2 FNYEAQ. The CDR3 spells CASRGLLGDNYAYNEQFF. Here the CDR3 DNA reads TGTGCCAGCAGAGGGCTTCTGGGGGATAATTATGCCTACAATGAGCAGTTCTTC.

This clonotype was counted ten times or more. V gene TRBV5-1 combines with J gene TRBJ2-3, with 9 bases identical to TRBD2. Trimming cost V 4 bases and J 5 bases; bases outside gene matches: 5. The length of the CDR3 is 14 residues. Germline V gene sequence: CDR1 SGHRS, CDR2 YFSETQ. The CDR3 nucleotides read TGCGCCAGCAGCCGAAGGACTAGCGAAGATACGCAGTATTTT. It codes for CASSRRTSEDTQYF.